What follows is one T cell receptor beta chain and its context. The sample contains more than one DNA sequence encoding this CDR3. TCRdb's table, derived via immunoSEQ multiplex PCR, lists solely in-frame clones and lacks some. Among under 1,100,000 clones listed, roughly 80% were seen once. The entry originates in a study of shared clonotypes between healthy human individuals. The CDR3 runs to 13 residues. The V gene's germline CDR1 is SGHTA and CDR2 FQGNSA. V was shortened by 6 bases and J by 2 bases, with 11 bases between the two germline ends. This chain joins TRBV7-2 and TRBJ2-7; perhaps TRBD1 as D (6 bases). Sequencing used memory CD4+ T cells sorted from blood. Subset denoted: CD45RA-negative fraction. This receptor was taken from a man younger than 30 in good health. The CDR3: CASSLTGTYEQYF. The CDR3 DNA is TGTGCCAGCAGTTTAACAGGGACCTACGAGCAGTACTTC. The complete variable domain, with remaining parts taken from reference TRBV7-2 and TRBJ2-7, reads GAGVSQSPSNKVTEKGKDVELRCDPISGHTALYWYRQSLGQGLEFLIYFQGNSAPDKSGLPSDRFSAERTGGSVSTLTIQRTQQEDSAVYLCASSLTGTYEQYFGPGTRLTVT.